The TCR beta chain described here comes from a study of monozygotic twins with cystic fibrosis. Looking at the study overall: With roughly 16 PCR cycles, barcoded libraries came from about 3.2 micrograms of fragmented DNA.

Sequenced by immunoSEQ multiplex PCR; TCRdb stores in-frame clones only, minus some. The repertoire holds about 14,000 clones, roughly 81% seen once, with roughly 1% in the top ten. The CDR3 is 17 residues long. Trimming removed 2 bases from V and 6 bases from J; junction bases left unmatched: 12. Per germline, CDR1 MGHRA and CDR2 YSYEKL. The sample consisted of blood. This chain links TRBV4-1 with TRBJ1-5; 8 nucleotides agree with TRBD1. The TCR was taken from a boy younger than 18 with cystic fibrosis. The CDR3 DNA follows: TGCGCCAGCAGCCAAAAATTCGGACAGGGTTTTTTTCAGCCCCAGCATTTT. This encodes CASSQKFGQGFFQPQHF.